These 24 T cell receptor beta chains were sequenced from one sample in a study of T cells in Graves' hyperthyroidism and ophthalmopathy (dated by TCRdb to between 2018 and 2020). Library preparation was by multiplex PCR. Sequencing was performed on an Illumina HiSeq 2000. TCR beta CDR3 regions were amplified from RNA transcripts. The first round of RT-PCR for the TCR CDR3 was performed with the HTBI primer set and the Qiagen OneStep RT-PCR kit. TCRdb handled the public reads itself, with Q25 trimming in fastp and clone calling in MiXCR, and kept productive beta chains. Rows matching on CDR3 protein sequence are summarized as one entry with the most common DNA and genes. Here the sample has 300,000 or so distinct CDR3 sequences; over 15% occur a single time. Roughly 53% of the sample lies in the top ten. Sequences were obtained from blood. The origin of the receptors is an older woman with Graves' ophthalmopathy.

This clonotype was observed many times. The rearrangement joins TRBV7-2 to TRBJ1-2, with D tentatively TRBD1 (5 bases). The germline V and J ends were trimmed by 4 bases and 8 bases, with 26 bases remaining between them. The CDR3 runs to 17 residues. Germline CDR1 SGHTA, CDR2 FQGNSA. This CDR3 reads CASSSVPIIRGAKGYTF. DNA for the CDR3: TGTGCCAGCAGCTCGGTTCCTATTATAAGAGGGGCAAAAGGCTACACCTTC.

Concerning this clonotype: A much more abundant neighbour one base away suggests this may be a read error. This CDR3 fails to terminate in the conserved phenylalanine or tryptophan, so it likely reflects a read error. The V and J genes are TRBV3-1 and TRBJ2-7; D remains unclear. The V gene's germline CDR1 is LGHDT and CDR2 YNNKEL (reference sequence). Trimming cost V 0 bases and J 9 bases, with 9 bases left between them. This CDR3 is 12 amino acids long. CDR3 nucleotide sequence: TGTGCCAGCAGCCAAGATCTTAAGGGGCAGTACCTC. Its translation: CASSQDLKGQYL.

This clonotype was counted ten times or more. V is TRBV20-1 and J is TRBJ2-5; D may be TRBD1 (5 bases). V shed 3 bases and J shed 5 bases, with 10 bases lying between them. This CDR3 region has 12 residues. Germline assignment: CDR1 DFQATT and CDR2 SNEGSKA (reference sequence). This CDR3 reads CSASRQGETQYF. Here the CDR3 DNA reads TGCAGTGCTAGCAGGCAGGGTGAGACCCAGTACTTC.

This clonotype came up many times. V usage is TRBV7-2 and J usage is TRBJ1-2; a weak D match, TRBD1 (5 bases). V shed 1 base and J shed 6 bases, with 18 bases lying between them. From germline, CDR1 is SGHTA and CDR2 FQGNSA. CDR3 size: 16 residues. The CDR3 spells CASSLGSYPGSHGYTF. For the CDR3, the DNA is TGTGCCAGCAGCTTAGGCTCCTATCCAGGGTCCCATGGCTACACCTTC.

This clonotype was recorded at least ten times. V gene TRBV20-1 combines with J gene TRBJ1-5; D might be TRBD1 (5 bases). The CDR3 consists of 14 residues. Trimming cost V 3 bases and J 2 bases, with 11 bases left between them. Germline lookup yields CDR1 DFQATT and CDR2 SNEGSKA (reference sequence). The CDR3 spells CSASRRGGNQPQHF. The DNA for the CDR3 is TGCAGTGCTAGTCGGAGGGGTGGCAATCAGCCCCAGCATTTT.

The DNA of the CDR3 is TGTGCCAGCAGCTGGAAGGGGTTTAATCAGCCCCAGCATTTT. This gives the protein CASSWKGFNQPQHF. This chain connects TRBV7-2 to TRBJ1-5; D possibly corresponds to TRBD1 (5 bases). From germline, CDR1 is SGHTA and CDR2 FQGNSA. This CDR3 is built from 14 residues. V gave up 4 bases and J gave up 4 bases, with 11 bases separating them.

This clonotype occurred once. CDR3 DNA sequence: TGTGCCAGCAGTTCTCCGGTACTGGGCAATCAGCCCCAGCATTTT. This codes for CASSSPVLGNQPQHF. The chain carries TRBV28 and TRBJ1-5, with D uncertain. The V end was cut by 4 bases, the J end by 2 bases, with 12 bases between. The CDR3 runs 15 residues. The germline V gene encodes CDR1 MDHEN and CDR2 SYDVKM.

The sample holds many counts of this clonotype. V usage is TRBV10-3 and J usage is TRBJ2-5; either TRBD1 or TRBD2 may supply D (6 bases each). Germline V lookup: CDR1 ENHRY, CDR2 SYGVKD. The CDR3 spans 12 residues. The V end was cut by 5 bases, the J end by 5 bases, with 9 bases between. The CDR3 sequence is CAISRGGETQYF. As DNA, the CDR3 is TGTGCCATCAGTAGAGGGGGGGAGACCCAGTACTTC.

This chain uses TRBV3-1 with TRBJ2-7; 9 nucleotides agree with TRBD2. Germline loops: CDR1 LGHDT, CDR2 YNNKEL (reference sequence). J was trimmed by 2 bases and V by 4 bases; bases with no gene match: 6. The CDR3 contains 15 residues. The CDR3 loop is CASSPSWTSAYEQYF. The CDR3 bases are TGTGCCAGCAGCCCGTCCTGGACTAGCGCCTACGAGCAGTACTTC.

The gene calls are TRBV20-1 and TRBJ1-2, with a tentative D call TRBD1 (5 bases). V was shortened by 4 bases and J by 0 bases, with 15 bases between the two germline ends. CDR1 DFQATT and CDR2 SNEGSKA come from the germline V gene (reference sequence). This CDR3 has 15 residues. The CDR3 region is CSAKGTSRANYGYTF. CDR3 DNA sequence: TGCAGTGCTAAGGGGACCTCTAGAGCTAACTATGGCTACACCTTC.

This clonotype has only a few counts. The chain recombines TRBV5-1 with TRBJ2-2, with no clear D. Trimming took off 0 bases at V and 1 base at J, with 7 bases between the two ends. Germline V CDR1 and CDR2: SGHRS, YFSETQ. This CDR3 has 15 amino acids. The CDR3 coding sequence is TGCGCCAGCAGCTTGGGGACGGGGAACACCGGGGAGCTGTTTTTT. Protein sequence: CASSLGTGNTGELFF. Full variable domain (rest looked up from reference TRBV5-1 and TRBJ2-2): KAGVTQTPRYLIKTRGQQVTLSCSPISGHRSVSWYQQTPGQGLQFLFEYFSETQRNKGNFPGRFSGRQFSNSRSEMNVSTLELGDSALYLCASSLGTGNTGELFFGEGSRLTVL.

Only a few counts were recorded for this clonotype. V is TRBV20-1 and J is TRBJ2-3; 10 nucleotides line up with TRBD2. The germline CDR1 and CDR2 sequences are DFQATT and SNEGSKA (reference sequence). V shed 1 base and J 4 bases; nucleotides not matched to a gene: 5. This CDR3 is built from 15 residues. CDR3 region: CSARGTSGDPDTQYF. The CDR3, as DNA: TGCAGTGCTAGAGGGACTAGCGGTGATCCAGATACGCAGTATTTT.

This clonotype was observed many times. The chain recombines TRBV18 with TRBJ2-1; 9 bases are shared with TRBD1. V trimming: 6 bases; J trimming: 1 base; junction bases outside the gene matches: 7. The CDR3 loop spans 16 amino acids. Germline lookup yields CDR1 KGHSH and CDR2 LQKENI. The CDR3 here is CASSKDRGTSYNEQFF. CDR3 bases: TGTGCCAGCTCCAAGGACAGGGGTACATCCTACAATGAGCAGTTCTTC. The full variable domain, rest sourced from reference TRBV18 and TRBJ2-1, is NAGVMQNPRHLVRRRGQEARLRCSPMKGHSHVYWYRQLPEEGLKFMVYLQKENIIDESGMPKERFSAEFPKEGPSILRIQQVVRGDSAAYFCASSKDRGTSYNEQFFGPGTRLTVL.

The chain is built from TRBV27 and TRBJ1-6; D is perhaps TRBD1 (6 bases). The V end was cut by 8 bases, the J end by 1 base, with 24 bases between. The CDR3 totals 19 residues. Looked up from germline, CDR1 is MNHEY and CDR2 is SMNVEV (reference sequence). The CDR3 DNA is TGTGCCAGCTCGCCGGCGGCAGGGGCAAAGGGTTCCTATAATTCACCCCTCCACTTT. Protein product: CASSPAAGAKGSYNSPLHF.

The sample holds a few counts of this clonotype. The chain has TRBV24-1 and TRBJ2-2, with D unclear. Germline CDR1 and CDR2: KGHDR and SFDVKD. This CDR3 contains 18 residues. V lost 2 bases to trimming and J lost 0 bases, with 15 bases between them. Here the CDR3 DNA reads TGTGCCACCAGTGATTCATGGTCGAGGATCACGAACACCGGGGAGCTGTTTTTT. Translation gives CATSDSWSRITNTGELFF.

A few counts support this clonotype. This sequence may be a read error, since a much larger clone differs from it by one base. The chain recombines TRBV15 with TRBJ2-5, with a weak D call TRBD1 (5 bases). Germline V gene sequence: CDR1 LNHNV, CDR2 YYDKDF (reference sequence). Trimming took off 0 bases at V and 1 base at J, with 6 bases between the two ends. This CDR3 is 14 amino acids long. The CDR3 loop is CATSRDRAQETQYF. CDR3 DNA sequence: TGTGCCACCAGCAGAGACAGGGCCCAAGAGACCCAGTACTTC.

There are a few counts of this clonotype. The rearrangement uses TRBV20-1 and TRBJ1-2; D not certain. In germline, CDR1 is DFQATT, CDR2 SNEGSKA (reference sequence). The CDR3 consists of 13 residues. V dropped 0 bases and J dropped 8 bases, with 13 bases sitting between them. The CDR3: CSARDPPFYGYTF. As DNA, the CDR3 is TGCAGTGCTAGAGATCCCCCGTTTTACGGCTACACCTTC.

This clonotype was recorded a few times. CDR3: CASSQGIQIRATNEKLFF. The CDR3 DNA is TGCGCCAGCAGCCAAGGTATTCAGATTCGAGCAACTAATGAAAAACTGTTTTTT. This rearrangement joins TRBV4-3 to TRBJ1-4; no definite D call. The germline V gene encodes CDR1 LGHNA and CDR2 YSLEER. This CDR3 spans 18 amino acids. Trimming shortened V by 1 base and J by 0 bases, and 15 bases separated the two germline ends.

The chain combines TRBV10-3 with TRBJ2-1, with 7 bases that match TRBD2. Trimming took 2 bases from V and 11 from J; bases not matched to a gene: 6. Germline loops: CDR1 ENHRY, CDR2 SYGVKD. The CDR3 has 13 amino acids. For the CDR3, the DNA is TGTGCCATCAGTGAGATGGTCGGGACTAAGCAGTTCTTC. Amino acids: CAISEMVGTKQFF.

The gene calls are TRBV7-9 and TRBJ2-1, with TRBD2 identical over 7 bases. The CDR3 is 18 residues long. CDR1 and CDR2 from the germline V gene are SEHNR and FQNEAQ (reference sequence). With V trimmed by 6 bases and J by 8 bases, 22 bases remained unmatched. For the CDR3, the DNA is TGTGCCAGCAGTTTGGGGAGGATCCGGGAGCGGGATAAACATGAGCAGTTCTTC. Translating gives CASSLGRIRERDKHEQFF.

This rearrangement joins TRBV7-2 to TRBJ2-5, with D perhaps assigned TRBD1 or TRBD2 (5 bases each). Trimming pared 3 bases from V and 5 bases from J, leaving 16 bases between. CDR3 size: 15 residues. Germline assignment: CDR1 SGHTA and CDR2 FQGNSA. The CDR3: CASSFFAGSGETQYF. CDR3 nucleotides: TGTGCCAGCAGCTTTTTTGCAGGGTCGGGGGAGACCCAGTACTTC.

Ten or more counts support this clonotype. The chain combines TRBV12-3 or TRBV12-4 with TRBJ2-3; 8 bases align to TRBD1. V shed 1 base, J shed 2 bases, and the junction held 8 bases outside the gene matches. The CDR3 contains 17 residues. DNA for the CDR3: TGTGCCAGCAGTTTAGGCGCCGGGACAGGTGCCACAGATACGCAGTATTTT. This codes for CASSLGAGTGATDTQYF.

This clonotype has ten or more counts. The CDR3 spells CASSLVPGQQNEKLFF. CDR3 bases: TGTGCCAGCAGTTTAGTACCGGGACAGCAGAATGAAAAACTGTTTTTT. This sequence joins TRBV12-3 or TRBV12-4 and TRBJ1-4; 7 positions match TRBD1. The CDR3 sequence is 16 residues long. With 1 base clipped from V and 5 bases from J, the junction kept 7 bases outside the gene matches.

In this sample, this clonotype turned up many times. This chain connects TRBV20-1 to TRBJ1-2; tentative D call: TRBD1 (5 bases). Trimming took off 5 bases at V and 4 bases at J, with 17 bases between the two ends. Germline V lookup: CDR1 DFQATT, CDR2 SNEGSKA (reference sequence). CDR3 size: 14 residues. The CDR3: CSAGPPRGGYGYTF. Written as DNA, the CDR3 is TGCAGTGCTGGACCACCTCGGGGGGGCTATGGCTACACCTTC.